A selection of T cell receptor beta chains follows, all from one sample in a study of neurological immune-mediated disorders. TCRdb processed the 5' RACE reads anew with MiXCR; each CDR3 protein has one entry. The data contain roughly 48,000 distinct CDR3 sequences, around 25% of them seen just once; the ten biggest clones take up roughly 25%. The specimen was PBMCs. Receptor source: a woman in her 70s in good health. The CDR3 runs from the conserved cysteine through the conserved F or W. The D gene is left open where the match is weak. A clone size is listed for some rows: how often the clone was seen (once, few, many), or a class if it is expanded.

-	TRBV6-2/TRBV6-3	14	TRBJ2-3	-	TGTGCCACCAACGACCTGCGTAGCACAGATACGCAGTATTTT	CATNDLRSTDTQYF
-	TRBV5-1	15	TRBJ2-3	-	TGCGCCAGCAGCTTGGTTGCGGGGTTCACAGATACGCAGTATTTT	CASSLVAGFTDTQYF
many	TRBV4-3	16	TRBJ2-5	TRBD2	TGCGCCAGCAGCCGGGGACTAGCGGGAGGCAGAGAGACCCAGTACTTC	CASSRGLAGGRETQYF
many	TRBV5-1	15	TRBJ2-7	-	TGCGCCAGCAGCCCCCAAACCACAGGGACCTACGAGCAGTACTTC	CASSPQTTGTYEQYF
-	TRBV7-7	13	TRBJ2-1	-	TGTGCCAGCAGCCGAGGAGGGTTTAATGAGCAGTTCTTC	CASSRGGFNEQFF
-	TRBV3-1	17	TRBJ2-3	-	TGTGCCAGCAGCCGACGAAAGGGGGGGTCTAGCACAGATACGCAGTATTTT	CASSRRKGGSSTDTQYF
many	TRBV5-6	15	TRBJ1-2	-	TGTGCCAGCAGCTGGGGGATGACAGTGAACTATGGCTACACCTTC	CASSWGMTVNYGYTF
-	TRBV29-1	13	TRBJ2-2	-	TGCAGCGTTGAAGAATCCCGCACCGGGGAGCTGTTTTTT	CSVEESRTGELFF
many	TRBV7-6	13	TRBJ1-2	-	TGTGCCAGCAGCTTAGACAGGATGAGTGGCTACACCTTC	CASSLDRMSGYTF
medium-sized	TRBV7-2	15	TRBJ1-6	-	TGTGCCAGCAGCTTAGAGTCTACAGTTAATTCACCCCTCCACTTT	CASSLESTVNSPLHF
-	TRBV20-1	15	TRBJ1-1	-	TGCAGTGCTAGACACCCGGAGGGCGGGGGAACTGAAGCTTTCTTT	CSARHPEGGGTEAFF
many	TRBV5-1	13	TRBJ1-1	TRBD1	TGCGCCAGCAGCGGGACAGGGTCCTCTGAAGCTTTCTTT	CASSGTGSSEAFF
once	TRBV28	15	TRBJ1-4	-	TGTGCCAGCAGGTCCAGGAAATTCCGGAATGAAAAACTGTTTTTT	CASRSRKFRNEKLFF
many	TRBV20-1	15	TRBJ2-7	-	TGCAGTGCTAGAGTCTTAGGCGGGACGACCTACGAGCAGTACTTC	CSARVLGGTTYEQYF
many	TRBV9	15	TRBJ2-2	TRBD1	TGTGCCAGCAGTAAACAGGGGGACGTCACCGGGGAGCTGTTTTTT	CASSKQGDVTGELFF
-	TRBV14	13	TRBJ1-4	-	TGTGCCAGCAGCCAAGTCGGGCAGTGGAAACTGTTTTTT	CASSQVGQWKLFF
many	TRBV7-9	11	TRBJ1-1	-	TGTGCCAGCAGCGCCACGGATGAAGCTTTCTTT	CASSATDEAFF
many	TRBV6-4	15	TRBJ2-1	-	TGTGCCAGCAACGAGACAGAAAGCTCCTACAATGAGCAGTTCTTC	CASNETESSYNEQFF
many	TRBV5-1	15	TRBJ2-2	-	TGCGCCTGCACACGGACTGAAGCGGACACCGGGGAGCTGTTTTTT	CACTRTEADTGELFF
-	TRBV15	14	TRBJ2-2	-	TGTGCCACCAGCAGAGACAGGGGGGCCGGGGAGCTGTTTTTT	CATSRDRGAGELFF
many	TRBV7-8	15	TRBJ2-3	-	TGTGCCAGCAGCTCAACAGGGCTCCGCACAGATACGCAGTATTTT	CASSSTGLRTDTQYF
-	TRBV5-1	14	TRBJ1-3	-	TGCGCCAGCAGCTTGGACAGGACTGGAAACACCATATATTTT	CASSLDRTGNTIYF
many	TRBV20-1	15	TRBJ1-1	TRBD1	TGCAGTGCTAGAGACCCGAAGACAGGGGGGGAGAAAGCTTTCTTT	CSARDPKTGGEKAFF
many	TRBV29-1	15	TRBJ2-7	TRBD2	TGCAGCGCCACTGGACTAGCGGAGAGCTCCTACGAGCAGTACTTC	CSATGLAESSYEQYF
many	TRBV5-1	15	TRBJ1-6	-	TGCGCCAGCAGCTTGATGGCAGCTGATAATTCACCCCTCCACTTT	CASSLMAADNSPLHF
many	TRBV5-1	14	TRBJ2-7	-	TGCGCCAGCAGCACTGAGGCGGCCTCCTACGAGCAGTACTTC	CASSTEAASYEQYF
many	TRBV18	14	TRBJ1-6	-	TGTGCCAGCTCATCAGGAGGGGATGATTCACCCCTCCACTTT	CASSSGGDDSPLHF
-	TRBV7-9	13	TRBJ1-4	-	TGTGCCAGCAGCTTCCGAAATAGTGAAAAACTGTTTTTT	CASSFRNSEKLFF
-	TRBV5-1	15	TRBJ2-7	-	TGCGCCAGCAGCTTGTTGTCGGAGCCTTGGGGCGAGCAGTACTTC	CASSLLSEPWGEQYF
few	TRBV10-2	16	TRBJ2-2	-	TGCGCCAGCAGTGGATGGGCAGGAGAAGTACCCGGGGAGCTGTTTTTT	CASSGWAGEVPGELFF
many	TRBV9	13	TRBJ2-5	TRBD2	TGTGCCAGCAGCGTAGCTAGCGGCGAGACCCAGTACTTC	CASSVASGETQYF
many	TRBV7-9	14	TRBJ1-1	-	TGTGCCAGCAGCCCTCAGGGAATTGGGACTGAAGCTTTCTTT	CASSPQGIGTEAFF
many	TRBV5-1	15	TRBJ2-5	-	TGCGCCAGCAGCTTGACTAGTTTGGGAAGAGAGACCCAGTACTTC	CASSLTSLGRETQYF
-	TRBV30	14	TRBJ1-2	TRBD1	TGTGCCTGGAGTCCCGGGACAGCGGTTGGTGGCTACACCTTC	CAWSPGTAVGGYTF
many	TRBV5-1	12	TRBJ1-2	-	TGCGCCAGCAGCTTGGACAGCTATGGCTACACCTTC	CASSLDSYGYTF
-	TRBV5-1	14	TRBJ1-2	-	TGCGCCAGCAGCCCCCAGGTGCCTGACTATGGCTACACCTTC	CASSPQVPDYGYTF
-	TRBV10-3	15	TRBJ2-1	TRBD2	TGTGCCATCAGTGACGCGACTAGCGGAGGAGGGGAGCAGTTCTTC	CAISDATSGGGEQFF
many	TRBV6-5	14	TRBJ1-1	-	TGTGCCAGCAGTTACAACCAGGGACGGACTGAAGCTTTCTTT	CASSYNQGRTEAFF
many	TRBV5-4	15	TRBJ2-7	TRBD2	TGTGCCAGCAGCTCCACAGCGGGAGCGGCCTACGAGCAGTACTTC	CASSSTAGAAYEQYF
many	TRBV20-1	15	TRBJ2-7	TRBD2	TGCAGTGCTAGGGATAGCGGGGGGGGCTCCTACGAGCAGTACTTC	CSARDSGGGSYEQYF
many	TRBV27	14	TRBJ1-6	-	TGTGCCAGCAGTTGGGGGGGGCCCCCGGAGCCCCTCCACTTT	CASSWGGPPEPLHF
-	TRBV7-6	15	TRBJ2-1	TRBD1	TGTGCCAGCAGCTTAACTACAGGGGGTAACAATGAGCAGTTCTTC	CASSLTTGGNNEQFF
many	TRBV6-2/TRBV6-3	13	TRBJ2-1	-	TGTGCCAGCAGAATGGACGGCTACAATGAGCAGTTCTTC	CASRMDGYNEQFF
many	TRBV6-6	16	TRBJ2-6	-	TGTGCCAGCAGTTCCCCCGGGACAAGTGGGGCCAACGTCCTGACTTTC	CASSSPGTSGANVLTF
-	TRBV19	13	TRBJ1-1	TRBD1	TGTGCCAGCAAGGGACAGGTTATCCCTGAAGCTTTCTTT	CASKGQVIPEAFF
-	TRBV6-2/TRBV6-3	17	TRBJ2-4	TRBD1	TGTGCCAGCAAAGCCCACCGGGACAGGGCGGCCAAAAACATTCAGTACTTC	CASKAHRDRAAKNIQYF
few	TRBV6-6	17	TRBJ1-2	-	TGTGCCGGCAAACCCGCAGGGGCAGGGTCCTTTTTGGGTGGCTACACCTTC	CAGKPAGAGSFLGGYTF
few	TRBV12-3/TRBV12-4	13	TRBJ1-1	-	TGTGCCAGCCCTAGGGGTGGGAACACTGAAGCTTTCTTT	CASPRGGNTEAFF
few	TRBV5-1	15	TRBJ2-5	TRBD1	TGCGCCAGCAGCTTGGGGCTAGGGGGCCCAGAGACCCAGTACTTC	CASSLGLGGPETQYF
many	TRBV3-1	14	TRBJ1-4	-	TGTGCCAGCAGCCAAGACTCAGGGCCCGAAAAACTGTTTTTT	CASSQDSGPEKLFF
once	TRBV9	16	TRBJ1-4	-	TGTGCCAGCAGCGTAGACTGGGGGCTGGCTAATGAAAAACTGTTTTTT	CASSVDWGLANEKLFF
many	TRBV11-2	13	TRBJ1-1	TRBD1	TGTGCCAGCAGCTCGGACAGGGGGAACAGAGCTTTCTTT	CASSSDRGNRAFF